These 32 T cell receptor beta chains were sequenced from one sample in a study of blood T cell repertoires in COVID-19. Here immunoSEQ multiplex PCR was the method, and the copy in TCRdb shows in-frame clones only, minus some. This sample has tens of thousands of clones, with approximately 79% found just once. Sequencing was performed on peripheral blood. These receptors all stem from a man in his 70s with COVID-19, enrolled during active disease.

This chain uses TRBV28 with TRBJ2-7; 9 bases fit TRBD1. CDR3 length: 16 residues. Germline CDR1 MDHEN, CDR2 SYDVKM. J was trimmed by 7 bases and V by 3 bases; bases with no gene match: 13. CDR3 protein: CASSFFSGQGSREQYF. The CDR3 nucleotides read TGTGCCAGCAGTTTTTTTTCCGGACAGGGGTCTCGTGAGCAGTACTTC. The whole variable domain, remainder taken from reference TRBV28 and TRBJ2-7, is DVKVTQSSRYLVKRTGEKVFLECVQDMDHENMFWYRQDPGLGLRLIYFSYDVKMKEKGDIPEGYSVSREKKERFSLILESASTNQTSMYLCASSFFSGQGSREQYFGPGTRLTVT.

This clone was seen a handful of times. The rearrangement uses TRBV28 and TRBJ2-7; 9 nucleotides agree with TRBD2. Germline V gene lookup returns CDR1 MDHEN and CDR2 SYDVKM. This CDR3 is 16 amino acids long. V dropped 4 bases and J dropped 3; count of bases not matched to a gene: 10. CDR3: CASSSNPGLAYYEQYF. For the CDR3, the DNA is TGTGCCAGCAGTTCAAACCCGGGACTAGCATACTACGAGCAGTACTTC.

CDR3: CASSQRLTGELFF. The CDR3 region has the DNA TGTGCCAGCAGCCAGAGACTTACCGGGGAGCTGTTTTTT. V usage is TRBV7-2 and J usage is TRBJ2-2; D uncertain. This CDR3 has 13 residues. The germline V and J ends were trimmed by 5 bases and 5 bases, with 9 bases remaining between them. Germline loops: CDR1 SGHTA, CDR2 FQGNSA.

The chain links TRBV19 to TRBJ2-7; TRBD2 matches 7 bases. With V trimmed by 2 bases and J by 4 bases, 8 bases remained unmatched. Germline V CDR1 and CDR2: LNHDA, SQIVND (reference sequence). The CDR3 extends over 15 amino acids. The CDR3 DNA reads as TGTGCCAGTAGTATAAGGGGCGGGAGAGGTTACGAGCAGTACTTC. Translating gives CASSIRGGRGYEQYF.

The chain links TRBV28 to TRBJ2-1; TRBD1 agrees at 8 bases. The trim removed 7 bases at V and 7 bases at J, leaving 9 bases unmatched. Germline values: CDR1 MDHEN, CDR2 SYDVKM. The CDR3 has 14 residues. The DNA of the CDR3 is TGTGCCAGCATCAGAACAGGGGGTCGGAATGAGCAGTTCTTC. As protein: CASIRTGGRNEQFF.

This chain's CDR3 is CASSLGQDYNEQFF. The CDR3, as DNA: TGCGCCAGCAGCTTGGGTCAGGATTACAATGAGCAGTTCTTC. This chain joins TRBV5-1 and TRBJ2-1; D unclear. V was cut by 0 bases and J by 4 bases, with 8 bases left in between. The germline V gene has CDR1 SGHRS and CDR2 YFSETQ. The CDR3 sequence is 14 residues long.

The chain links TRBV4-1 to TRBJ1-6; no definite D call. V lost 1 base to trimming and J lost 6 bases, with 16 bases between them. Germline CDR1 is MGHRA and CDR2 is YSYEKL. This CDR3 region has 17 residues. The CDR3 DNA reads TGCGCCAGCAGCCAAGTTGGGCTCGTAGCGCGTAATTCACCCCTCCACTTT. Its translation: CASSQVGLVARNSPLHF.

The V and J genes are TRBV9 and TRBJ1-2; weak D call: TRBD1 (6 bases). The germline gives CDR1 SGDLS, CDR2 YYNGEE. This CDR3 spans 13 amino acids. Trimming removed 2 bases from V and 6 bases from J, with 11 bases in between. The CDR3 DNA is TGTGCCAGCAGCGTCACAGGGAGGGATGGCTACACCTTC. This sequence encodes CASSVTGRDGYTF. The whole variable domain, remainder taken from reference TRBV9 and TRBJ1-2, is DSGVTQTPKHLITATGQRVTLRCSPRSGDLSVYWYQQSLDQGLQFLIQYYNGEERAKGNILERFSAQQFPDLHSELNLSSLELGDSALYFCASSVTGRDGYTFGSGTRLTVV.

The rearrangement uses TRBV5-4 and TRBJ1-2; 10 nucleotides align to TRBD1. The J segment lost 7 bases and the V segment lost 2 bases, leaving 11 bases of the junction unmatched. Per the germline V gene, CDR1 is SGHNT and CDR2 is YYREEE (reference sequence). CDR3 size: 16 residues. CDR3 sequence (DNA): TGTGCCAGCAGCTTCCCCTCCGGGACAGGGGTAGGTGGCTACACCTTC. Amino acid sequence: CASSFPSGTGVGGYTF.

The chain links TRBV6-2 or TRBV6-3 to TRBJ1-1; D uncertain. This CDR3 is built from 14 residues. V dropped 6 bases and J dropped 1 base, with 12 bases sitting between them. Germline V gene sequence: CDR1 MNHEY, CDR2 SVGEGT. The CDR3 protein is CASSRSFQNTEAFF. CDR3 DNA: TGTGCCAGCAGCAGAAGCTTTCAGAACACTGAAGCTTTCTTT.

Notes on this clone: Because the CDR3's place on the DNA is in doubt, the DNA is left out and the CDR3 is given as listed by TCRdb. V and J are TRBV7-9 and TRBJ2-5; the tabulated D call, TRBD1, remains unverified against the DNA. Per the germline V gene, CDR1 is SEHNR and CDR2 is FQNEAQ (reference sequence). The CDR3 region is 16 residues in length, termini included. This chain's CDR3 is CASSLLSGQGREAQYF.

V is TRBV3-1 (or the pseudogene TRBV3-2) and J is TRBJ2-7; D perhaps matches TRBD2 (6 bases). The CDR3 totals 14 residues. The germline gives CDR1 LGHDT, CDR2 YNNKEL (reference sequence). V was shortened by 1 base and J by 0 bases, with 7 bases between the two germline ends. In DNA, the CDR3 is TGTGCCAGCAGCCAAGGGACTAACTCCTACGAGCAGTACTTC. It translates to CASSQGTNSYEQYF.

In its sample, this clone was seen a few times. This chain joins TRBV11-2 and TRBJ2-1; tentative D call: TRBD2 (7 bases). Germline assignment: CDR1 SGHAT and CDR2 FQNNGV. Trimming took 2 bases from V and 15 from J, leaving 14 bases between them. The CDR3 has 12 amino acids. The CDR3 DNA reads TGTGCCAGCAGCTTAACGGAGGGGGGGAGGTTCTTC. Its translation: CASSLTEGGRFF.

The chain recombines TRBV4-3 with TRBJ1-1, with 7 bases lining up with TRBD1. The CDR3 is 14 residues long. Losses at the gene ends were 1 base for V and 1 base for J; bases not matched to a gene: 0. CDR1 LGHNA and CDR2 YSLEER come from the germline V gene. CDR3 sequence: CASSQGQGNTEAFF. The CDR3 region has the DNA TGCGCCAGCAGCCAAGGACAGGGGAACACTGAAGCTTTCTTT.

This chain uses TRBV7-2 with TRBJ2-7; possible D gene TRBD2, 5 bases. The length of the CDR3 is 15 residues. V was shortened by 6 bases and J by 2 bases, with 17 bases between the two germline ends. Germline loops: CDR1 SGHTA, CDR2 FQGNSA. The CDR3, as DNA: TGTGCCAGCAGTTCCTCCTCAACGGAGGCCTACGAGCAGTACTTC. Protein sequence: CASSSSSTEAYEQYF.

The chain couples TRBV20-1 to TRBJ2-5; tentative D call: TRBD1 (5 bases). The germline CDR1 and CDR2 sequences are DFQATT and SNEGSKA (reference sequence). This CDR3 region has 13 residues. V shed 3 bases and J shed 5 bases, with 13 bases lying between them. Here the CDR3 DNA reads TGCAGTGCTAGTTACAGGAGCCAGGAGACCCAGTACTTC. As protein: CSASYRSQETQYF.

The chain recombines TRBV7-2 with TRBJ1-3; TRBD1 might be the D (5 bases). The CDR3 is 18 residues long. Between the trimmed V and J ends, which lost 5 bases and 0 bases, there was a span of 20 bases. Germline V gene lookup returns CDR1 SGHTA and CDR2 FQGNSA. CDR3 region: CASSRRAQGPFSGNTIYF. The CDR3 DNA reads TGTGCCAGCAGCCGTCGCGCTCAGGGTCCCTTCTCTGGAAACACCATATATTTT.

The rearrangement joins TRBV9 to TRBJ2-2; 10 bases fit TRBD2. Germline CDR1 is SGDLS and CDR2 is YYNGEE. The CDR3 runs to 17 residues. The trim removed 4 bases at V and 5 bases at J, leaving 11 bases unmatched. The CDR3 loop is CASSSPLAGVGTGELFF. Here the CDR3 DNA reads TGTGCCAGCAGCTCACCCCTAGCGGGAGTTGGGACCGGGGAGCTGTTTTTT.

This clone occurred once. The CDR3 loop is CASSQDPRTSFTQYF. The DNA for the CDR3 is TGCGCCAGCAGCCAAGATCCCAGGACTAGCTTCACCCAGTACTTC. The chain joins TRBV4-1 to TRBJ2-5, with 8 bases fitting TRBD2. Trimming cost V 0 bases and J 8 bases; bases outside gene matches: 8. This CDR3 has 15 amino acids. Germline CDR1 MGHRA, CDR2 YSYEKL.

The rearrangement joins TRBV30 to TRBJ2-3, with 8 bases aligning to TRBD1. The CDR3 spans 16 residues. V gave up 0 bases and J gave up 3 bases; unmatched junction bases: 8. Germline V gene data show CDR1 as GTSNPN and CDR2 as SVGIG (reference sequence). This chain's CDR3 is CAWSVPGGAGTDTQYF. CDR3 coding DNA: TGTGCCTGGAGTGTCCCAGGGGGCGCGGGGACAGATACGCAGTATTTT.

The chain uses TRBV4-2 and TRBJ2-7; a weak D match, TRBD2 (6 bases). The CDR3 runs to 14 residues. The germline V gene encodes CDR1 LGHNA and CDR2 YNFKEQ. V was pared by 1 base and J by 6 bases, with 13 bases between. The CDR3 DNA is TGTGCCAGCAGCCAAGCTGGAAGCGGGTTCGAGCAGTACTTC. Encoded protein: CASSQAGSGFEQYF.

The chain recombines TRBV10-3 with TRBJ1-6; 7 bases align to TRBD1. The CDR3 is 16 amino acids. CDR1 and CDR2 (germline): ENHRY, SYGVKD. After removal of 0 bases from V and 5 bases from J, the junction contained 4 bases not matched to a gene. CDR3 protein: CAISESYRGDNSPLHF. CDR3 sequence (DNA): TGTGCCATCAGTGAGTCATACAGGGGAGATAATTCACCCCTCCACTTT.

This sequence joins TRBV6-5 and TRBJ2-1; TRBD1 matches at 7 bases. Germline CDR1 MNHEY, CDR2 SVGAGI. The CDR3 sequence is 15 residues long. V dropped 2 bases and J dropped 1; count of bases not matched to a gene: 2. CDR3 nucleotides: TGTGCCAGCAGTTACAGGGGGCTGTCCTACAATGAGCAGTTCTTC. Its translation: CASSYRGLSYNEQFF.

The chain recombines TRBV12-3 or TRBV12-4 with TRBJ2-7, with 11 nucleotides matching TRBD1. After removal of 3 bases from V and 12 bases from J, the junction contained 7 bases not matched to a gene. The CDR3 runs 13 residues. CDR3 in DNA: TGTGCCAGCAGTTTTTGGGACAGGGGGTATGCGTACTTC. Its protein is CASSFWDRGYAYF.

The chain carries TRBV11-3 and TRBJ2-1; TRBD2 might be the D (6 bases). V lost 2 bases and J 9 bases, leaving 20 bases between the germline ends. The CDR3 loop spans 16 amino acids. Germline CDR1 and CDR2: SGHNT and YENEEA. The DNA for the CDR3 is TGTGCCAGCAGCTTATACGGGACTGGGGAAGCAACTGAGCAGTTCTTC. Protein: CASSLYGTGEATEQFF.

The chain joins TRBV6-5 to TRBJ2-7; 10 nucleotides line up with TRBD2. Germline CDR1 MNHEY, CDR2 SVGAGI. V was clipped by 0 bases and J by 4 bases; unmatched bases: 6. The CDR3 is 16 amino acids. CDR3 sequence: CASSYSIAGGVYEQYF. CDR3 in DNA: TGTGCCAGCAGTTACTCGATAGCGGGAGGTGTGTACGAGCAGTACTTC.

This clone was seen a few times. V is TRBV6-2 or TRBV6-3 and J is TRBJ2-7; tentatively, D is TRBD2 (6 bases). There are 15 residues in the CDR3. Trimming took off 2 bases at V and 2 bases at J, with 13 bases between the two ends. CDR1 is MNHEY and CDR2 is SVGEGT in the germline V gene. CDR3 in amino acids: CASSYRAGYPYEQYF. DNA for the CDR3: TGTGCCAGCAGTTACAGGGCGGGATACCCCTACGAGCAGTACTTC.

This clone was observed a few times. The CDR3 spells CASSNLAGVEGWNTGELFF. CDR3 DNA: TGTGCCAGCAGCAACTTAGCGGGAGTAGAGGGTTGGAACACCGGGGAGCTGTTTTTT. J is TRBJ2-2 and V is TRBV21-1; the D call of TRBD2 is as the table states it, not checked on the DNA. TRBV21-1 is deemed a pseudogene. CDR3 length: 19 residues.

J is TRBJ2-5 and V is TRBV6-5, with TRBD1 as a possible D gene (6 bases). Germline lookup yields CDR1 MNHEY and CDR2 SVGAGI. The CDR3 spans 14 residues. Trimming removed 2 bases at V and 1 base at J, with 8 bases between. The CDR3 loop is CASSYQGIQETQYF. For the CDR3, the DNA is TGTGCCAGCAGTTACCAGGGGATCCAAGAGACCCAGTACTTC.

The chain couples TRBV29-1 to TRBJ2-3, with TRBD1 identical over 7 bases. With 6 bases clipped from V and 3 bases from J, the junction kept 3 bases outside the gene matches. CDR3 length: 12 amino acids. Per the germline V gene, CDR1 is SQVTM and CDR2 is ANQGSEA. The CDR3 loop reads CSVGQVTDTQYF. As DNA, the CDR3 is TGCAGCGTAGGACAGGTAACAGATACGCAGTATTTT.

For the CDR3, the DNA is TGTGCCAGCAGTGAAGCGCTCCTAGCGGGAGTCTACAATGAGCAGTTCTTC. It specifies CASSEALLAGVYNEQFF. This chain uses TRBV6-1 with TRBJ2-1; 10 positions agree with TRBD2. The V gene end was trimmed by 0 bases and the J gene end by 3 bases; junction bases not matched to a gene: 5. Looked up from germline, CDR1 is MNHNS and CDR2 is SASEGT. The CDR3 runs to 17 residues.

The V and J genes are TRBV6-5 and TRBJ2-5, with TRBD1 as a possible D gene (6 bases). The germline gives CDR1 MNHEY, CDR2 SVGAGI. The CDR3 spans 12 residues. With 10 bases removed from V and 4 bases from J, the gap between germline ends came to 13 bases. The CDR3 nucleotides are TGTGCCACCTCCGGGACATCAGAGACCCAGTACTTC. Protein product: CATSGTSETQYF.